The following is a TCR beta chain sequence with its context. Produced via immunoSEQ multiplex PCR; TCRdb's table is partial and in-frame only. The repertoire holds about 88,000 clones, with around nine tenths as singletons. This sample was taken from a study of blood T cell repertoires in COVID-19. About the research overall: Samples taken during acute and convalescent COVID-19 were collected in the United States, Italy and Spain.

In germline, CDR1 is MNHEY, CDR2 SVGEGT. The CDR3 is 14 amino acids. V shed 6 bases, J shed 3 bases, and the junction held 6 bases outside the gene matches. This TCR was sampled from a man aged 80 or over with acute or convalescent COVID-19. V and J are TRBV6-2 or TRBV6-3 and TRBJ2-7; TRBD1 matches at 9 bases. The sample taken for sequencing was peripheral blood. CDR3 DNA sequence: TGTGCCAGCAGCTCGGGACAGGGTGTCTACGAGCAGTACTTC. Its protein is CASSSGQGVYEQYF.